This T cell receptor (beta chain) was obtained from a study of sequential checkpoint blockade in melanoma. The CDR3 runs to 19 residues. After removal of 11 bases from V and 4 bases from J, the junction contained 19 bases not matched to a gene. From germline, CDR1 is SGHVS and CDR2 FNYEAQ. Treatment denoted: randomized to nivolumab then ipilimumab (arm A) or the reverse (arm B). Patients had received no earlier DNA-damaging chemotherapy. Profiling relied on immunoSEQ multiplex PCR, and the TCRdb table lists in-frame clones only, not all of them. The table has about 29,000 clones, approximately 77% seen once.

This material consisted of CD8+ T cells sorted from blood (inferred from file names), taken from a patient given nivolumab and ipilimumab in sequence. The rearrangement links TRBV7-6 to TRBJ2-2; 13 nucleotides line up with TRBD2. This TCR was recovered from a human donor with melanoma. CDR3 DNA sequence: TGTGCCGCGGAGGGACTAGCGGGGAATATCGGACCTCGCACCGGGGAGCTGTTTTTT. This translates into CAAEGLAGNIGPRTGELFF.